This T cell receptor beta chain was documented in a study of CXCR3-negative and CXCR3-positive naive CD8 T cells. The CDR3 contains 18 residues. Germline V gene lookup returns CDR1 DFQATT and CDR2 SNEGSKA (reference sequence). Study findings and constraints: CXCR3-positive naive cells carried more hydrophobic TRB CDR3s than CXCR3-negative ones.

With respect to this clonotype: Its antigen is still unknown.

Via 5' RACE with UMI labels, TRB cDNA libraries were prepared. TCRdb reprocessed the 5' RACE reads and stores each CDR3 protein as one record, lacking DNA. The ten top clones account for about 0.27%, within a sample of under 150,000 distinct CDR3 sequences. This sequence joins TRBV20-1 and TRBJ2-7; TCRdb proposes TRBD2, but this gene call is untestable without DNA. Sequencing was carried out using naive CXCR3+ CD8+ T cells from blood. Described subset: CD45RO-CCR7+CD27+CD95- naive CD8+ T cells expressing CXCR3 (TNR3+). This receptor was taken from a human donor in good health. Some clones in this sample may be carry-over from other donors' samples. This chain's CDR3 is CSARDRLAGGPANYEQYF.